What follows are 31 T cell receptor beta chains derived from one specimen sequenced in a study of blood T cell repertoires in COVID-19. Sequencing was performed with immunoSEQ multiplex PCR; in TCRdb, only in-frame clones are kept and a portion is missing. Altogether 650,000 to 800,000 clones are present, 90% being singletons, with the ten largest covering more than 0.25%. The sequenced sample was peripheral blood. The source is a woman aged 18-30 years with acute or convalescent COVID-19.

The J gene is TRBJ1-4, the V gene TRBV15; perhaps TRBD1 as D (5 bases). The germline V gene encodes CDR1 LNHNV and CDR2 YYDKDF (reference sequence). The CDR3 runs 17 residues. Trimming removed 1 base from V and 8 bases from J, with 20 bases in between. CDR3 amino acids: CATSRGGEVARREKLFF. The DNA of the CDR3 is TGTGCCACCAGCAGAGGGGGCGAAGTCGCAAGAAGAGAAAAACTGTTTTTT.

The chain uses TRBV11-3 and TRBJ1-1, with a weak D call TRBD1 (6 bases). V was clipped by 4 bases and J by 2 bases, with 8 bases between them. This CDR3 contains 13 residues. CDR1 and CDR2 (germline): SGHNT, YENEEA. CDR3 protein: CASSSDSNTEAFF. CDR3 bases: TGTGCCAGCAGCTCGGACAGCAACACTGAAGCTTTCTTT.

This clone was counted only a few times. The V and J genes are TRBV28 and TRBJ1-2; 8 nucleotides align to TRBD1. The CDR3 extends over 15 amino acids. Losses at the gene ends were 5 bases for V and 4 bases for J; bases not matched to a gene: 9. Per the germline V gene, CDR1 is MDHEN and CDR2 is SYDVKM. For the CDR3, the DNA is TGTGCCAGCAGTGGCCGGGACAGGCTATTCTATGGCTACACCTTC. Encoded protein: CASSGRDRLFYGYTF.

The J gene is TRBJ1-1, the V gene TRBV19; perhaps TRBD1 as D (6 bases). Germline-derived CDR1 and CDR2 are LNHDA and SQIVND (reference sequence). This CDR3 is built from 16 residues. Trimming removed 7 bases at V and 0 bases at J, with 18 bases between. In nucleotides, the CDR3 is TGTGCCAGTACCTCCCTGGGGGCGTTCATGAACACTGAAGCTTTCTTT. Translated: CASTSLGAFMNTEAFF. The whole variable domain, remainder taken from reference TRBV19 and TRBJ1-1, is DGGITQSPKYLFRKEGQNVTLSCEQNLNHDAMYWYRQDPGQGLRLIYYSQIVNDFQKGDIAEGYSVSREKKESFPLTVTSAQKNPTAFYLCASTSLGAFMNTEAFFGQGTRLTVV.

Only a few counts were recorded for this clone. The rearrangement uses TRBV9 and TRBJ1-2; TRBD1 matches at 7 bases. Germline CDR1 SGDLS, CDR2 YYNGEE. The V gene end was trimmed by 8 bases and the J gene end by 7 bases; junction bases not matched to a gene: 17. The CDR3 consists of 15 residues. The CDR3 sequence is CARRDSARTGGGYTF. The CDR3 nucleotides read TGTGCCAGAAGGGACAGCGCTCGGACCGGGGGTGGCTACACCTTC.

The genes are TRBV29-1 and TRBJ2-7, with TRBD2 as a possible D gene (5 bases). Germline CDR1 is SQVTM and CDR2 is ANQGSEA. Trimming took 0 bases from V and 1 from J, leaving 16 bases between them. There are 16 residues in the CDR3. The CDR3 DNA sequence: TGCAGCGTTGAAGATCCCAGCCGGGAAGGGTCCTACGAGCAGTACTTC. Translating gives CSVEDPSREGSYEQYF.

The chain carries TRBV9 and TRBJ2-7; no reliable D call. Deletions cut 0 bases from V and 2 bases from J, with 6 bases between. Germline CDR1 reads SGDLS; CDR2 reads YYNGEE. The CDR3 runs to 13 residues. CDR3 residues: CASSVGAAYEQYF. Here the CDR3 DNA reads TGTGCCAGCAGCGTAGGGGCAGCCTACGAGCAGTACTTC.

The chain is built from TRBV7-2 and TRBJ1-2; D not certain. The V gene lost 5 bases and the J gene lost 8 bases, with 12 bases spanning the gap. Germline V lookup: CDR1 SGHTA, CDR2 FQGNSA. The CDR3 spans 12 residues. The CDR3 loop reads CASSQLPEGYTF. CDR3 sequence (DNA): TGTGCCAGCAGCCAACTACCGGAAGGCTACACCTTC.

The chain links TRBV10-3 to TRBJ2-3, with 7 bases matching TRBD2. The germline gives CDR1 ENHRY, CDR2 SYGVKD. The J segment lost 3 bases and the V segment lost 8 bases, leaving 2 bases of the junction unmatched. The CDR3 contains 12 residues. The CDR3, as DNA: TGTGCCATCGGGGGGGGGACAGATACGCAGTATTTT. Translating it yields CAIGGGTDTQYF.

The V gene is TRBV15, the J gene TRBJ1-1; possibly TRBD1 for D (5 bases). Trimming removed 11 bases from V and 3 bases from J, with 10 bases in between. This CDR3 has 11 residues. Germline CDR1 and CDR2: LNHNV and YYDKDF (reference sequence). As DNA, the CDR3 is TGTGCCCTCGAAGGGGACACTGAAGCTTTCTTT. This codes for CALEGDTEAFF. Together with reference TRBV15 and TRBJ1-1, the CDR3 gives the full variable domain: DAMVIQNPRYQVTQFGKPVTLSCSQTLNHNVMYWYQQKSSQAPKLLFHYYDKDFNNEADTPDNFQSRRPNTSFCFLDIRSPGLGDTAMYLCALEGDTEAFFGQGTRLTVV.

The genes are TRBV11-2 and TRBJ2-5; D gene uncertain. V lost 4 bases and J lost 4, with 7 bases in between. Per the germline V gene, CDR1 is SGHAT and CDR2 is FQNNGV. This CDR3 is 12 amino acids long. Written as DNA, the CDR3 is TGTGCCAGCAGCTCTAACGGAGAGACCCAGTACTTC. Its translation is CASSSNGETQYF.

This clone has just one count. The chain is built from TRBV14 and TRBJ1-1; 9 bases line up with TRBD1. The V and J ends lost 5 bases and 0 bases, in that order; junction bases with no gene match: 7. Germline lookup yields CDR1 SGHDN and CDR2 FVKESK. The CDR3 spans 16 residues. The CDR3 bases are TGTGCCAGCAGCTGGGGACAGGGCTTCATGAACACTGAAGCTTTCTTT. It translates to CASSWGQGFMNTEAFF.

The CDR3 DNA sequence: TGTGCTAGTGGCGCCGATCGGACACGTAACACTGAAGCTTTCTTT. Amino acid sequence: CASGADRTRNTEAFF. V is TRBV12-5 and J is TRBJ1-1; D might be TRBD1 (5 bases). Trimming left V 6 bases short and J 2 bases short, with 16 bases between. Germline assignment: CDR1 LGHNT and CDR2 FRNRAP. The CDR3 runs to 15 residues.

The gene calls are TRBV11-2 and TRBJ2-2; maybe TRBD1 (6 bases). CDR1 and CDR2 (germline): SGHAT, FQNNGV. There are 14 residues in the CDR3. V was pared by 2 bases and J by 7 bases, with 11 bases between. CDR3 sequence reads: CASSLITGIGELFF. As DNA, the CDR3 is TGTGCCAGCAGCTTAATCACAGGGATCGGGGAGCTGTTTTTT.

In DNA, the CDR3 is TGTGCCAGTAGTATGACAGGGGCCTACAATGAGCAGTTCTTC. Its translation: CASSMTGAYNEQFF. The chain carries TRBV19 and TRBJ2-1; 8 bases align to TRBD1. Germline CDR1 and CDR2: LNHDA and SQIVND (reference sequence). Trimming cost V 3 bases and J 2 bases; bases outside gene matches: 0. The CDR3 length is 14 residues.

On this clone: Other DNA sequences in the sample encode the same CDR3. V and J are TRBV6-5 and TRBJ1-6; D remains unclear. Deletions cut 8 bases from V and 0 bases from J, with 8 bases between. CDR3 length: 14 amino acids. Germline assignment: CDR1 MNHEY and CDR2 SVGAGI. Here the CDR3 DNA reads TGTGCCAGCCGACGGAGCTCCTATAATTCACCCCTCCACTTT. This sequence encodes CASRRSSYNSPLHF.

This chain uses TRBV3-1 (or the pseudogene TRBV3-2) with TRBJ2-5; D unclear. The V end was cut by 5 bases, the J end by 2 bases, with 3 bases between. Germline V lookup: CDR1 LGHDT, CDR2 YNNKEL (reference sequence). The length of the CDR3 is 11 residues. CDR3 bases: TGTGCCAGCAGCACTCAAGAGACCCAGTACTTC. Protein product: CASSTQETQYF.

Details on this clone: This sample includes further DNA sequences coding for the same CDR3. The chain combines TRBV30 with TRBJ1-2, with TRBD1 matching 8 bases. The CDR3 has 13 amino acids. Looked up from germline, CDR1 is GTSNPN and CDR2 is SVGIG (reference sequence). Trimming cost V 3 bases and J 1 base; bases outside gene matches: 1. CDR3 DNA sequence: TGTGCCTGGAGAACAGGGGGTAACTATGGCTACACCTTC. Translated: CAWRTGGNYGYTF.

The J gene is TRBJ1-2, the V gene TRBV5-3; 10 nucleotides agree with TRBD1. TRBV5-3 is an ORF, and what it does is uncertain. V lost 3 bases to trimming and J lost 7 bases; unmatched junction nucleotides: 3. The CDR3 length is 13 residues. The CDR3 loop is CARSSGDRGGYTF. The CDR3 nucleotides are TGTGCCAGAAGCTCGGGGGACAGGGGTGGCTACACCTTC.

The chain is built from TRBV19 and TRBJ1-2, with TRBD1 identical over 7 bases. This CDR3 is 15 amino acids long. V was pared by 6 bases and J by 0 bases, with 7 bases of the junction left unmatched. CDR1 LNHDA and CDR2 SQIVND come from the germline V gene (reference sequence). CDR3 sequence (DNA): TGTGCCAGTAGCCCCGGGACAGCGACTAACTATGGCTACACCTTC. Translation: CASSPGTATNYGYTF.

This chain's CDR3 is CASSPLRTGKHEQYF. Here the CDR3 DNA reads TGTGCCAGCAGCCCCCTTCGGACAGGGAAGCACGAGCAGTACTTC. The rearrangement uses TRBV7-8 and TRBJ2-7, with TRBD1 identical over 8 bases. CDR3 length: 15 amino acids. The V gene's germline CDR1 is SGHVS and CDR2 FQNEAQ. Trimming cost V 5 bases and J 5 bases; bases outside gene matches: 11.

V is TRBV25-1 and J is TRBJ2-2; TRBD1 matches 8 bases. Looked up from germline, CDR1 is MGHDK and CDR2 is SYGVNS. V shed 3 bases and J 5 bases; nucleotides not matched to a gene: 5. CDR3 length equals 15 residues. In DNA, the CDR3 is TGTGCCAGCAGTGAGGGACAGGCGGAGACCGGGGAGCTGTTTTTT. Encoded protein: CASSEGQAETGELFF. Complete variable domain (other parts from reference TRBV25-1 and TRBJ2-2): EADIYQTPRYLVIGTGKKITLECSQTMGHDKMYWYQQDPGMELHLIHYSYGVNSTEKGDLSSESTVSRIRTEHFPLTLESARPSHTSQYLCASSEGQAETGELFFGEGSRLTVL.

V usage is TRBV9 and J usage is TRBJ2-1; TRBD2 matches 8 bases. The CDR3 has 14 residues. Trimming removed 4 bases from V and 6 bases from J; junction bases left unmatched: 6. The germline CDR1 and CDR2 sequences are SGDLS and YYNGEE. CDR3 coding DNA: TGTGCCAGCAGCCCGGGGGGGCCTGGCAATGAGCAGTTCTTC. Encoded protein: CASSPGGPGNEQFF.

About this clone itself: One end of the junction varies from germline; a read error may be responsible. CDR3 nucleotides: TGCGCCAGCAGCCAGGTTATGGGCACAGGCCAACACTTC. This codes for CASSQVMGTGQHF. The rearrangement uses TRBV5-1 and TRBJ1-2; tentatively, D is TRBD1 (5 bases). The germline V gene has CDR1 SGHRS and CDR2 YFSETQ. The CDR3 runs to 13 residues.

This sequence joins TRBV21-1 and TRBJ1-3; TRBD1, the table's D call, lacks a check against the DNA. TRBV21-1 is a pseudogene. This CDR3 is built from 17 residues. The DNA of the CDR3 is TGTGCCAGCAGCAAAGGAAGGGTTTGGGGCCTTAGAAACACCATATATTTT. It translates to CASSKGRVWGLRNTIYF.

The chain couples TRBV5-6 to TRBJ1-4, with D perhaps TRBD1 (6 bases). The CDR3 is 14 amino acids. V lost 4 bases and J lost 8, with 15 bases in between. The germline V gene encodes CDR1 SGHDT and CDR2 YYEEEE. The CDR3 spells CASSKDRFGEKLFF. The DNA of the CDR3 is TGTGCCAGCAGCAAAGACAGGTTTGGCGAAAAACTGTTTTTT. The complete variable domain, with remaining parts taken from reference TRBV5-6 and TRBJ1-4, reads DAGVTQSPTHLIKTRGQQVTLRCSPKSGHDTVSWYQQALGQGPQFIFQYYEEEERQRGNFPDRFSGHQFPNYSSELNVNALLLGDSALYLCASSKDRFGEKLFFGSGTQLSVL.

CDR3 residues: CASSFHRALRQSSGNTIYF. CDR3 nucleotides: TGTGCCAGCAGCTTTCACAGGGCGCTAAGACAGAGCTCTGGAAACACCATATATTTT. The chain joins TRBV11-2 to TRBJ1-3, with a weak D call TRBD1 (6 bases). This CDR3 spans 19 amino acids. The germline gives CDR1 SGHAT, CDR2 FQNNGV. V was clipped by 3 bases and J by 0 bases, with 21 bases between them.

Points on this clone: This sample also contains other DNA sequences that code for the same CDR3. The chain has TRBV6-5 and TRBJ2-7; 8 positions match TRBD1. CDR1 MNHEY and CDR2 SVGAGI come from the germline V gene. This CDR3 is 12 amino acids long. V lost 5 bases, J lost 6 bases, and 3 bases stayed unmatched. The CDR3 sequence: CASSRTGTEQYF. Written as DNA, the CDR3 is TGTGCCAGCAGTCGGACAGGGACCGAGCAGTACTTC.

The rearrangement uses TRBV6-1 and TRBJ1-1; unclear D gene. Trimming shortened V by 4 bases and J by 2 bases, and 17 bases separated the two germline ends. This CDR3 is built from 16 residues. CDR1 and CDR2 from the germline V gene are MNHNS and SASEGT. CDR3 loop: CASSGGRRGGNTEAFF. The DNA for the CDR3 is TGTGCCAGCAGTGGTGGTAGGAGAGGAGGAAACACTGAAGCTTTCTTT.

The J gene is TRBJ1-4, the V gene TRBV13; unclear D gene. This CDR3 is built from 17 residues. V lost 3 bases and J lost 6, with 20 bases in between. Germline V gene lookup returns CDR1 PRHDT and CDR2 FYEKMQ (reference sequence). CDR3 DNA sequence: TGTGCCAGCAGCTTTTTCCCCGTCCCAAACCGGGATGAAAAACTGTTTTTT. Amino acids: CASSFFPVPNRDEKLFF.

The rearrangement uses TRBV2 and TRBJ1-6; D gene uncertain. The length of the CDR3 is 15 residues. CDR1 SNHLY and CDR2 FYNNEI come from the germline V gene. V lost 6 bases and J lost 4, with 13 bases in between. The CDR3 sequence is CASSAEAIYNSPLHF. As DNA, the CDR3 is TGTGCCAGCAGCGCGGAAGCGATATATAATTCACCCCTCCACTTT. Looking up the rest from reference TRBV2 and TRBJ1-6 gives the full variable domain: EPEVTQTPSHQVTQMGQEVILRCVPISNHLYFYWYRQILGQKVEFLVSFYNNEISEKSEIFDDQFSVERPDGSNFTLKIRSTKLEDSAMYFCASSAEAIYNSPLHFGNGTRLTVT.